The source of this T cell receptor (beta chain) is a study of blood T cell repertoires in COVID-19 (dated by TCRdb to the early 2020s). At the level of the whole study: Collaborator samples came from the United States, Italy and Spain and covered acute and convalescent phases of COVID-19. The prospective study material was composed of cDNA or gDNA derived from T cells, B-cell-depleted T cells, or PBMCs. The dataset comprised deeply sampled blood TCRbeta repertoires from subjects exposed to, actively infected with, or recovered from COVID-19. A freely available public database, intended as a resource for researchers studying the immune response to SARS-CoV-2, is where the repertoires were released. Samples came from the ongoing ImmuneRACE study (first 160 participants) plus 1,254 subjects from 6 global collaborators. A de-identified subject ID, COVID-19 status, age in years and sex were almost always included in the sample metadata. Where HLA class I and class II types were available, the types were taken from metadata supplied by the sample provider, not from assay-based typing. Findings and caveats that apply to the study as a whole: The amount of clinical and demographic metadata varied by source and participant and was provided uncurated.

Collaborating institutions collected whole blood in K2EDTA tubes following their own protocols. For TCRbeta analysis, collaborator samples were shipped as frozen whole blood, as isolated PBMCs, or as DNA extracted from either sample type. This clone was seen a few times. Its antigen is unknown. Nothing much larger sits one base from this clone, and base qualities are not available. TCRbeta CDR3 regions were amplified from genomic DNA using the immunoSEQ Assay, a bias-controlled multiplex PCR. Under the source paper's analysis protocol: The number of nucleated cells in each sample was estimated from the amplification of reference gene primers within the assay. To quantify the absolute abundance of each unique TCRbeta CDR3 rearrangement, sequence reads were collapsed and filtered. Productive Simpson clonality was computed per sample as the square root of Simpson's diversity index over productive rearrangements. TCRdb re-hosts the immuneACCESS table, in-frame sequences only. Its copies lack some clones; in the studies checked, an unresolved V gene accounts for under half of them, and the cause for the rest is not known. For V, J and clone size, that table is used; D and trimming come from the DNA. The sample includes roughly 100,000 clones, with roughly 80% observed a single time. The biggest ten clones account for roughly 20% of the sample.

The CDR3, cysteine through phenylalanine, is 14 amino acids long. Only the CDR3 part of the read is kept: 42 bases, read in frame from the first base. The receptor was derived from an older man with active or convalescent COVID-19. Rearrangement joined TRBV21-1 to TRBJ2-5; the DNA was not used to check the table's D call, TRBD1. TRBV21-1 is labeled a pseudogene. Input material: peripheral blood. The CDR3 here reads CASSKGQGEETQYF. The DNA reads TGTGCCAGCAGCAAAGGACAGGGCGAAGAGACCCAGTACTTC.